Listed below are T cell receptor beta chains from one sample, sequenced in a study of identical twins. Each CDR3 protein is one row after TCRdb ran MiXCR on the 5' RACE reads. The sample lists roughly 570,000 distinct CDR3 sequences, 9% to 10% seen once, with around 3.1% in the top ten. A further study also used this sample, focusing on yellow fever vaccine responses in identical twins.

Sequencing used PBMCs. These receptors originate from a woman aged 18-29 years in good health. CDR3s include the opening cysteine and the closing phenylalanine or tryptophan. The order of the fields is J gene, D gene, clone size, V gene, CDR3 protein, CDR3 DNA. The D gene is left open where the match is weak. Clone size is not always given. Where it is, it says once, few, many or a class for expanded clones.

J: TRBJ2-7; D: TRBD2; size: many; V: TRBV4-3; CDR3: CASSRGLAVVNEQYF; DNA: TGCGCCAGCAGCCGAGGACTAGCGGTTGTAAACGAGCAGTACTTC
J: TRBJ1-5; D: TRBD1; size: few; V: TRBV12-3/TRBV12-4; CDR3: CASRVTGPGNQPQHF; DNA: TGTGCCAGCAGGGTGACAGGGCCGGGCAATCAGCCCCAGCATTTT
J: TRBJ1-1; D: -; size: -; V: TRBV29-1; CDR3: CSVETKEITEAFF; DNA: TGCAGCGTTGAAACGAAGGAGATCACTGAAGCTTTCTTT
J: TRBJ2-7; D: TRBD2; size: few; V: TRBV7-2; CDR3: CASSLWLASGYEQYF; DNA: TGTGCCAGCAGCTTATGGTTGGCTAGCGGCTACGAGCAGTACTTC
J: TRBJ1-5; D: -; size: many; V: TRBV5-1; CDR3: CASSLGGTVDQPQHF; DNA: TGCGCCAGCAGCTTGGGAGGGACCGTGGATCAGCCCCAGCATTTT
J: TRBJ2-1; D: TRBD2; size: many; V: TRBV3-1; CDR3: CASSQGTRNEQFF; DNA: TGTGCCAGCAGCCAAGGGACTAGAAATGAGCAGTTCTTC
J: TRBJ2-7; D: -; size: many; V: TRBV4-3; CDR3: CASSQYPSSYEQYF; DNA: TGCGCCAGCAGCCAATATCCGAGCTCCTACGAGCAGTACTTC
J: TRBJ2-1; D: -; size: -; V: TRBV7-9; CDR3: CASSQPNEQFF; DNA: TGTGCCAGCAGCCAGCCCAATGAGCAGTTCTTC
J: TRBJ2-5; D: -; size: many; V: TRBV6-5; CDR3: CASSWMSGGAVFGGETQYF; DNA: TGTGCCAGCAGTTGGATGTCTGGAGGGGCAGTTTTCGGTGGAGAGACCCAGTACTTC
J: TRBJ2-1; D: -; size: few; V: TRBV7-2; CDR3: CASSSNAGGAYYNEQFF; DNA: TGTGCCAGCAGCTCCAACGCCGGGGGAGCCTACTACAATGAGCAGTTCTTC
J: TRBJ2-7; D: TRBD2; size: many; V: TRBV29-1; CDR3: CSVRGTSGNYEQYF; DNA: TGCAGCGTCCGCGGGACTAGCGGGAACTACGAGCAGTACTTC
J: TRBJ2-3; D: -; size: few; V: TRBV4-2; CDR3: CASSQDRFGDTQYF; DNA: TGTGCCAGCAGCCAAGATCGGTTCGGAGATACGCAGTATTTT
J: TRBJ2-3; D: -; size: -; V: TRBV28; CDR3: CASSPPPYF; DNA: TGTGCCAGCAGCCCCCCCCCGTATTTT
J: TRBJ2-3; D: -; size: -; V: TRBV20-1; CDR3: CSASDLLDTQYF; DNA: TGCAGTGCTAGTGACTTACTAGATACGCAGTATTTT
J: TRBJ1-3; D: -; size: few; V: TRBV15; CDR3: CATSRGRESSGNTIYF; DNA: TGTGCCACCAGCAGAGGCAGGGAGAGCTCTGGAAACACCATATATTTT
J: TRBJ2-2; D: TRBD2; size: -; V: TRBV27; CDR3: CASSKGLAGAANTGELFF; DNA: TGTGCCAGCAGTAAGGGACTAGCGGGGGCCGCGAACACCGGGGAGCTGTTTTTT
J: TRBJ2-3; D: -; size: few; V: TRBV27; CDR3: CASSIGTGWDTQYF; DNA: TGTGCCAGCAGTATTGGGACTGGCTGGGATACGCAGTATTTT
J: TRBJ2-2; D: -; size: -; V: TRBV28; CDR3: CASSSQQGRAGELFF; DNA: TGTGCCAGCAGTTCTCAACAGGGGAGGGCCGGGGAGCTGTTTTTT
J: TRBJ2-5; D: TRBD1; size: -; V: TRBV5-1; CDR3: CASSTGQGANYQETQYF; DNA: TGCGCCAGCAGCACGGGACAGGGGGCTAACTACCAAGAGACCCAGTACTTC
J: TRBJ2-7; D: TRBD2; size: -; V: TRBV5-1; CDR3: CASSSTSGAYEQYF; DNA: TGCGCCAGCAGCTCTACTAGCGGGGCCTACGAGCAGTACTTC
J: TRBJ2-7; D: TRBD1; size: -; V: TRBV7-9; CDR3: CASSSRTGESYEQYF; DNA: TGTGCCAGCAGCTCACGGACAGGGGAATCCTACGAGCAGTACTTC
J: TRBJ1-1; D: -; size: few; V: TRBV19; CDR3: CASSIDGTEAFF; DNA: TGTGCCAGTAGTATAGATGGCACTGAAGCTTTCTTT
J: TRBJ2-7; D: TRBD2; size: many; V: TRBV7-2; CDR3: CASSSRGSGNYEQYF; DNA: TGTGCCAGCAGCTCAAGAGGGAGCGGGAACTACGAGCAGTACTTC
J: TRBJ2-5; D: -; size: -; V: TRBV10-2; CDR3: CASLDLGAETQYF; DNA: TGCGCCAGCCTAGACCTGGGGGCGGAGACCCAGTACTTC
J: TRBJ1-4; D: -; size: many; V: TRBV7-4; CDR3: CASSLETTIRRVTEKLFF; DNA: TGTGCCAGCAGCTTAGAGACGACAATACGGAGGGTCACCGAAAAACTGTTTTTT
J: TRBJ1-4; D: -; size: many; V: TRBV10-3; CDR3: CAISPGEKLFF; DNA: TGTGCCATCAGTCCGGGTGAAAAACTGTTTTTT
J: TRBJ1-5; D: TRBD1; size: many; V: TRBV25-1; CDR3: CASSETGFDQPQHF; DNA: TGTGCCAGCAGTGAGACAGGGTTTGATCAGCCCCAGCATTTT
J: TRBJ2-3; D: -; size: many; V: TRBV12-3/TRBV12-4; CDR3: CASSQRAGADTQYF; DNA: TGTGCCAGCAGCCAGCGCGCAGGGGCAGATACGCAGTATTTT
J: TRBJ2-6; D: TRBD1; size: few; V: TRBV6-1; CDR3: CASLGQRISGANVLTF; DNA: TGTGCCAGCTTGGGACAGCGCATCTCTGGGGCCAACGTCCTGACTTTC
J: TRBJ2-7; D: -; size: few; V: TRBV5-5; CDR3: CASSLEVGYPSNEQYF; DNA: TGTGCCAGCAGCTTGGAAGTTGGGTACCCCTCCAACGAGCAGTACTTC
J: TRBJ2-7; D: -; size: many; V: TRBV19; CDR3: CASSSGYGPSYEQYF; DNA: TGTGCCAGTAGTAGCGGGTATGGACCCTCCTACGAGCAGTACTTC
J: TRBJ2-7; D: -; size: many; V: TRBV7-2; CDR3: CASSGQVTYEQYF; DNA: TGTGCCAGCAGCGGCCAGGTGACCTACGAGCAGTACTTC
J: TRBJ2-3; D: TRBD2; size: -; V: TRBV20-1; CDR3: CSAPRLAGASGDTQYF; DNA: TGCAGTGCTCCCCGACTAGCGGGGGCCTCCGGAGATACGCAGTATTTT
J: TRBJ1-1; D: -; size: many; V: TRBV2; CDR3: CASSEGVNTEAFF; DNA: TGTGCCAGCAGTGAAGGGGTGAACACTGAAGCTTTCTTT
J: TRBJ2-3; D: TRBD1; size: -; V: TRBV12-3/TRBV12-4; CDR3: CASSSQGEWTDTQYF; DNA: TGTGCCAGCAGTTCACAGGGGGAATGGACAGATACGCAGTATTTT
J: TRBJ2-7; D: -; size: many; V: TRBV29-1; CDR3: CSAGPTSSYEQYF; DNA: TGCAGCGCCGGACCAACTAGCTCCTACGAGCAGTACTTC
J: TRBJ2-7; D: TRBD1; size: few; V: TRBV7-6; CDR3: CASSPVTGIHEQYF; DNA: TGTGCCAGCAGCCCCGTGACAGGGATACACGAGCAGTACTTC
J: TRBJ2-3; D: -; size: few; V: TRBV19; CDR3: CASRLRDTSTDTQYF; DNA: TGTGCCAGTAGACTCCGGGACACAAGCACAGATACGCAGTATTTT
J: TRBJ1-1; D: -; size: many; V: TRBV12-3/TRBV12-4; CDR3: CASSFSANTEAFF; DNA: TGCGCCAGCAGCTTTTCGGCGAACACTGAAGCTTTCTTT
J: TRBJ2-1; D: TRBD1; size: few; V: TRBV29-1; CDR3: CSVEVMGQGGLQFF; DNA: TGCAGCGTTGAGGTGATGGGACAGGGGGGGCTCCAGTTCTTC
J: TRBJ1-5; D: TRBD1; size: many; V: TRBV12-3/TRBV12-4; CDR3: CASSPGQGTYQPQHF; DNA: TGTGCCAGCAGCCCGGGACAGGGAACTTATCAGCCCCAGCATTTT
J: TRBJ1-5; D: TRBD1; size: -; V: TRBV28; CDR3: CASSSGTVGVMPQHF; DNA: TGTGCCAGCAGTTCTGGGACAGTAGGGGTGATGCCCCAGCATTTT
J: TRBJ1-1; D: -; size: few; V: TRBV12-3/TRBV12-4; CDR3: CASTADGQKNTEAFF; DNA: TGTGCCAGCACCGCCGACGGACAGAAGAACACTGAAGCTTTCTTT
J: TRBJ2-3; D: -; size: -; V: TRBV18; CDR3: CASSPPTANTQYF; DNA: TGTGCCAGCTCACCTCCTACCGCTAATACGCAGTATTTT